This TCR beta chain was sequenced in a study of patients and donors after allogeneic stem cell transplantation. Only a few counts were recorded for this clonotype. Germline V gene sequence: CDR1 KGHSH, CDR2 LQKENI. The CDR3 runs 17 residues. V was clipped by 4 bases and J by 1 base, with 19 bases between them. TCRdb reanalysed the RT-PCR reads using MiXCR and keeps one entry per CDR3 protein. The table lists some 960,000 distinct CDR3 sequences, around 17% of them singletons. This chain connects TRBV18 to TRBJ1-2, with D unclear. The sample was blood, either unsorted or a sorted T cell fraction (not recorded which). This clonotype was sampled from a human donor who was either an allogeneic HSCT recipient or a stem cell or donor lymphocyte infusion donor (not recorded which). It is not recorded whose cells these are; they may come from a transplant donor. The CDR3 reads CASSLEMSRGYNYGYTF. CDR3 sequence (DNA): TGTGCCAGCTCACTCGAGATGTCGCGGGGATATAACTATGGCTACACCTTC.